The clone carrying this T cell receptor beta chain was picked up one time. This specimen belongs to a study of PD-L1 blockade in urothelial cancer. As to time point: peripheral blood 6 weeks after treatment start. Locally advanced or metastatic urothelial carcinoma affected the patients. Here immunoSEQ multiplex PCR was the method, and the copy in TCRdb shows in-frame clones only, minus some. The sample lists some 110,000 clones; around 89% were seen once. The source material was PBMCs, sampled around atezolizumab (anti-PD-L1) treatment. This clonotype was sampled from a man between 60 and 70 years old with urothelial cancer.

The DNA for the CDR3 is TGTGCCAGCAGCCCCCGGGAAGCCGAGCAGTACTTC. Translating gives CASSPREAEQYF. The chain carries TRBV11-3 and TRBJ2-7; D possibly corresponds to TRBD2 (5 bases). Per germline, CDR1 SGHNT and CDR2 YENEEA. This CDR3 has 12 residues. Trimming took 5 bases from V and 6 from J, leaving 11 bases between them.